This entry concerns a single T cell receptor beta chain. Its target is unknown. A junction end diverges from the germline sequence, so it may reflect a read error. Unsorted bulk tissue, about 20-32 mg of it, served as the source for co-extraction of RNA and DNA. The germline V gene encodes CDR1 MNHNY and CDR2 SVGAGI (reference sequence). The CDR3 runs 12 residues. This sample is part of a study of tumor-infiltrating lymphocytes in primary liver carcinoma. Study context: Yields of productive TCRbeta reads ranged from roughly 3.5 to 7.13 million per sample and were similar across tissue types.

Study-wide results and limits: Tumors and blood were compared for top-250-clone fraction, and tumors had the significantly higher value (p = 0.039).

Total RNA (roughly 540 ng) served as template for TCR beta cDNA synthesis primed by a constant-region primer. Nested multiplex PCR, run for three rounds with slightly modified ARM-PCR, yielded TCR beta libraries. Running around 9 cycles apiece, the first two PCR rounds relied on TRBV1-TRBV30 forward primers together with a C-beta reverse primer. TCRdb re-called the multiplex PCR reads through MiXCR, storing one row per CDR3 protein. The sample carries under 130,000 distinct CDR3 sequences, roughly 80% recorded once. The rearrangement joins TRBV6-6 to TRBJ2-5; no firm D call. This receptor was taken from a man in his forties or fifties with primary liver carcinoma and hepatitis B virus infection. Sequenced: liver tumor tissue from sampling region 3. Specified subset: tumor region T3, left-lateral pole. CDR3 loop: CASSPVAETQCF. CDR3 nucleotide sequence: TGTGCCAGCAGCCCTGTCGCGGAGACTCAGTGCTTC.